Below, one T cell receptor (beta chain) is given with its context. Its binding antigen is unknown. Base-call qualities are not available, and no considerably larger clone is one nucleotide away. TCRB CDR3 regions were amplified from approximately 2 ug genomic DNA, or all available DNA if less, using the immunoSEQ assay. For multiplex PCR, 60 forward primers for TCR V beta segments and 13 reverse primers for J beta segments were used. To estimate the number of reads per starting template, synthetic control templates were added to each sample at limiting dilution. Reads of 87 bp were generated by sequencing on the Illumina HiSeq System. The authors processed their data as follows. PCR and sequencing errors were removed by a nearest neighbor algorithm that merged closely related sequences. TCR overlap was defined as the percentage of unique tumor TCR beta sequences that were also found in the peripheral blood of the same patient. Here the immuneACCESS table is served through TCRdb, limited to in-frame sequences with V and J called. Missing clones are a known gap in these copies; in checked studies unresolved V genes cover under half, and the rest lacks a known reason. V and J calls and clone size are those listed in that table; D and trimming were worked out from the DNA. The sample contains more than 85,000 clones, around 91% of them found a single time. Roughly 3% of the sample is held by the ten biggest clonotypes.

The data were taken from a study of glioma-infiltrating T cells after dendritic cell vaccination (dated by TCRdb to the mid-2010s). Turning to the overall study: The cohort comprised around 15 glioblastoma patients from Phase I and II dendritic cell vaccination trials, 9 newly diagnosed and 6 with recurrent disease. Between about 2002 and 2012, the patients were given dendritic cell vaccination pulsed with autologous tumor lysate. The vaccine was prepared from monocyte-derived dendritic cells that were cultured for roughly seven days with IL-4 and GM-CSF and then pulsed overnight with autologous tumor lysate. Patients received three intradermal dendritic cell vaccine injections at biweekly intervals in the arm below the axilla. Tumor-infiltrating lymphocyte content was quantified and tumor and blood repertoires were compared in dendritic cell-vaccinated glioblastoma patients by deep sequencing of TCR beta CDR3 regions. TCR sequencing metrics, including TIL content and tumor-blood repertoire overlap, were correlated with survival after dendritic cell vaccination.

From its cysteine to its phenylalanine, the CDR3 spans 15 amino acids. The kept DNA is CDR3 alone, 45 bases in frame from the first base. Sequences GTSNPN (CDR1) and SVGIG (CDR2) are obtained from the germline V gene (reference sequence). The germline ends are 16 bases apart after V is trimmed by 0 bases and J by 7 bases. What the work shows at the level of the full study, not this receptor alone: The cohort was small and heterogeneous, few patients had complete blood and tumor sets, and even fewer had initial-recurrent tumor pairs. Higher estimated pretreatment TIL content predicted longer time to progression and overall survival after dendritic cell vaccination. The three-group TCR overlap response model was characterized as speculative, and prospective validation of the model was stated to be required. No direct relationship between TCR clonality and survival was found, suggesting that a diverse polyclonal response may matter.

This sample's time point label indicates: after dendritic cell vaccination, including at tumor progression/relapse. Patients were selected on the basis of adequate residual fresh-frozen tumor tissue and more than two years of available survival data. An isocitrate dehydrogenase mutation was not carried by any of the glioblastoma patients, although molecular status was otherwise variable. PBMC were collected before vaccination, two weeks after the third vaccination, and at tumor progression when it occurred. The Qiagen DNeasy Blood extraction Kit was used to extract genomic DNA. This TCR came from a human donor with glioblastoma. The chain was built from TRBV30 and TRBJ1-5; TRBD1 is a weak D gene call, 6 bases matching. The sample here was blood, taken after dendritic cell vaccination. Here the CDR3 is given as CAWSVPSTGLQPQHF. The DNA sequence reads TGTGCCTGGAGTGTCCCCTCCACAGGGTTACAGCCCCAGCATTTT.